The rows below give T cell receptor beta chains drawn from one sample of a study of shared clonotypes between healthy human individuals. Profiled with immunoSEQ multiplex PCR; TCRdb holds only in-frame clones, not every one. The repertoire holds some 2.1 million clones, with roughly 96% as singletons. Material: naive CD4+ T cells sorted from blood. These receptors came from a man between 18 and 29 years old in good health. CDR3s include the opening cysteine and the closing phenylalanine or tryptophan. D genes are given only for firm matches. Rows give clone size only sometimes, using once, few, many, or a class for an expanded clone.

>TRBJ1-1|-|-|TRBV6-6
CASSLKNTEAFF
TGTGCCAGCAGTTTAAAGAACACTGAAGCTTTCTTT
>TRBJ2-7|-|TRBD1|TRBV18
CASSPGTGNSEEQYF
TGTGCCAGCTCACCGGGGACAGGGAATAGTGAAGAGCAGTACTTC
>TRBJ2-7|-|TRBD1|TRBV18
CASSPRHRGVRYEQYF
TGTGCCAGCTCACCACGTCACAGGGGAGTTAGGTACGAGCAGTACTTC
>TRBJ2-5|-|-|TRBV27
CASSGLAGAFFETQYF
TGTGCCAGCAGTGGCCTCGCGGGTGCTTTTTTTGAGACCCAGTACTTC
>TRBJ1-4|-|-|TRBV5-1
CASSASGTTNEKLFF
TGCGCCAGCAGCGCTTCAGGAACAACTAATGAAAAACTGTTTTTT
>TRBJ2-5|-|-|TRBV10-3
CAISAGGETQYF
TGTGCCATCAGTGCCGGGGGAGAGACCCAGTACTTC
>TRBJ2-7|once|TRBD2|TRBV10-3
CAISEYQTSGGPTPYEQYF
TGTGCCATCAGTGAGTACCAGACTAGCGGGGGACCAACCCCCTACGAGCAGTACTTC
>TRBJ2-1|-|TRBD2|TRBV5-1
CASSSIGTSGEGEQFF
TGCGCCAGCAGCTCCATCGGGACTAGCGGGGAGGGTGAGCAGTTCTTC
>TRBJ2-3|-|TRBD2|TRBV5-4
CASSLEGGPTDTQYF
TGTGCCAGCAGCTTGGAGGGAGGGCCCACAGATACGCAGTATTTT
>TRBJ2-3|-|TRBD2|TRBV19
CASRLAGVKDTQYF
TGTGCCAGCCGACTAGCGGGAGTTAAAGATACGCAGTATTTT
>TRBJ1-2|few|TRBD1|TRBV5-1
CASSLAQGGYGYTF
TGCGCCAGCAGCTTGGCCCAGGGGGGATATGGCTACACCTTC
>TRBJ2-1|-|TRBD2|TRBV4-1
CASSRLAGGSYNEQFF
TGCGCCAGCAGCCGACTAGCGGGGGGGTCCTACAATGAGCAGTTCTTC
>TRBJ1-4|-|-|TRBV12-5
CASGLTQIGEKLFF
TGTGCTAGTGGTTTGACGCAGATTGGTGAAAAACTGTTTTTT
>TRBJ1-5|once|TRBD1|TRBV2
CASTIDRGAQNQPQHF
TGTGCCAGCACAATCGACAGGGGCGCACAGAATCAGCCCCAGCATTTT
>TRBJ1-1|-|-|TRBV4-1
CASSQGAPPMDTEAFF
TGCGCCAGCAGCCAAGGGGCCCCACCCATGGACACTGAAGCTTTCTTT
>TRBJ1-3|-|-|TRBV6-5
CASHNGNTIYF
TGTGCCAGCCACAACGGAAACACCATATATTTT
>TRBJ2-7|-|TRBD2|TRBV7-3
CASSSSGGYSYEQYF
TGTGCCAGCAGCTCTAGCGGGGGATACTCCTACGAGCAGTACTTC
>TRBJ2-7|-|-|TRBV6-5
CASSPSRVHEQYF
TGTGCCAGCAGTCCGTCCAGGGTCCACGAGCAGTACTTC
>TRBJ1-6|once|-|TRBV2
CASSEGQANSPLHF
TGTGCCAGCAGTGAAGGGCAGGCAAATTCACCCCTCCACTTT
>TRBJ2-7|-|-|TRBV30
CACTSGLPTDEQYF
TGTGCCTGCACGTCCGGGCTTCCAACTGATGAGCAGTACTTC
>TRBJ2-7|-|-|TRBV5-1
CASSLGTLPYEQYF
TGCGCCAGCAGCTTGGGGACGCTTCCCTACGAGCAGTACTTC
>TRBJ1-5|-|TRBD1|TRBV19
CASSIITGGYQPQHF
TGTGCCAGTAGTATAATAACAGGGGGTTATCAGCCCCAGCATTTT
>TRBJ1-5|-|-|TRBV9
CASSWPHVGGNQPQHF
TGTGCCAGCAGCTGGCCTCACGTTGGGGGCAATCAGCCCCAGCATTTT
>TRBJ2-7|-|-|TRBV5-6
CASRARTVTTYEQYF
TGTGCCAGCAGGGCGAGGACAGTCACCACCTACGAGCAGTACTTC
>TRBJ1-1|once|TRBD1|TRBV6-5
CASSYFTGGAGTEAFF
TGTGCCAGCAGTTACTTCACAGGGGGCGCGGGCACTGAAGCTTTCTTT
>TRBJ2-7|-|-|TRBV28
CASSFLGRRDEQYF
TGTGCCAGCAGTTTTCTCGGCAGGAGGGACGAGCAGTACTTC
>TRBJ1-5|-|-|TRBV27
CASSLSLQPQHF
TGTGCCAGCAGTTTATCGTTGCAGCCCCAGCATTTT
>TRBJ2-2|few|-|TRBV5-1
CASSSGIANTGELFF
TGCGCCAGCAGCTCAGGGATCGCGAACACCGGGGAGCTGTTTTTT
>TRBJ1-2|few|TRBD1|TRBV10-3
CAISLGQIPNYGYTF
TGTGCCATCAGTTTGGGACAGATCCCTAACTATGGCTACACCTTC
>TRBJ2-1|-|-|TRBV2
CASSSSLDKPLAVSYNEQFF
TGTGCCAGCAGCTCTTCCCTCGACAAGCCGTTAGCGGTCTCCTACAATGAGCAGTTCTTC
>TRBJ2-3|once|TRBD2|TRBV5-1
CASGVSGDRTDTQYF
TGCGCCAGCGGGGTGAGCGGGGACCGCACAGATACGCAGTATTTT